This T cell receptor beta chain was sequenced for a study of OX40 agonist ivuxolimab in advanced cancers. The study's findings and limits: Low normalized clonal expansion also occurred in some nonresponding patients.

Measured with immunoSEQ multiplex PCR; TCRdb has only the in-frame clones, and not every one. Of approximately 70,000 clones listed, approximately 85% were seen once; the top ten hold 5.5% to 8%. Details on this clone: Antigen specificity is unknown.

This specimen consisted of CD4+ or CD8+ T cells sorted from blood, obtained in a trial of the OX40 agonist ivuxolimab. This TCR derives from an adult with an advanced solid tumor such as melanoma, head and neck, liver or kidney cancer.

Here the CDR3 reads CSVVGISTDTQYF. CDR3 coding DNA: TGCAGCGTTGTCGGGATTAGCACAGATACGCAGTATTTT. The chain couples TRBV29-1 to TRBJ2-3, with D perhaps TRBD2 (5 bases). CDR1 and CDR2 (germline): SQVTM, ANQGSEA. The CDR3 covers 13 residues. Trimming cost V 4 bases and J 0 bases, with 8 bases left between them.